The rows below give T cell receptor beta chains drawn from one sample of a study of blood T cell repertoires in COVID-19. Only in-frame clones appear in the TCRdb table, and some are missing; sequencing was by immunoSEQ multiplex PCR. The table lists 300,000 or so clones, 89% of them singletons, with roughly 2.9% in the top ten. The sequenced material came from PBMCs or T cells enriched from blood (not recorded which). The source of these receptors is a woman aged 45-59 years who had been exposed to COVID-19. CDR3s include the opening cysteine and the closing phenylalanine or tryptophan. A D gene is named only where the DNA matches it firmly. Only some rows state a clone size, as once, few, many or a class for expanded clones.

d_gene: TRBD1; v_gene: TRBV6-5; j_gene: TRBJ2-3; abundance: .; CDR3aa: CASRPDRVSDTQYF; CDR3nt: TGTGCCAGCAGACCGGACAGGGTATCAGATACGCAGTATTTT
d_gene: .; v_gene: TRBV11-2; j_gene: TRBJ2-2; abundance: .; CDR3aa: CASSRQATVTGELFF; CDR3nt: TGTGCCAGCAGCCGACAAGCGACAGTCACCGGGGAGCTGTTTTTT
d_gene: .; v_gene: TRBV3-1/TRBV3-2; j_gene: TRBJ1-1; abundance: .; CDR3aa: CASRPRTVNTEAFF; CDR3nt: TGTGCCAGCAGACCCCGGACAGTGAACACTGAAGCTTTCTTT
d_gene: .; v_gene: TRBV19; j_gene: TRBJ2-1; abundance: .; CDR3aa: CASTPGHGSYNEQFF; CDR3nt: TGTGCCAGTACCCCCGGACATGGCTCCTACAATGAGCAGTTCTTC
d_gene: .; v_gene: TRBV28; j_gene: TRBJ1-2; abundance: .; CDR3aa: CASSLSRYGYTF; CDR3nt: TGTGCCAGCAGTTTGAGTCGATATGGCTACACCTTC
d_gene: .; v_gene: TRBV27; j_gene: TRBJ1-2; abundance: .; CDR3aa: CASSLRGGYGYTF; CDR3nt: TGTGCCAGCAGTTTACGCGGGGGCTATGGCTACACCTTC
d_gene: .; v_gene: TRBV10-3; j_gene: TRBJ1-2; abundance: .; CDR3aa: CAISENRGIPNYGYTF; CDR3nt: TGTGCCATCAGTGAGAATCGGGGGATTCCTAACTATGGCTACACCTTC
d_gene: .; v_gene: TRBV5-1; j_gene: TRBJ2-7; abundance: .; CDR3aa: CASSSGGAYEQYF; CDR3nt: TGCGCCAGCAGCTCAGGAGGGGCCTACGAGCAGTACTTC
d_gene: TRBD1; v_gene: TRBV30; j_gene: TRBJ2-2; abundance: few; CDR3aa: CAWDRGLNTGELFF; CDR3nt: TGTGCGTGGGACAGGGGGTTAAACACCGGGGAGCTGTTTTTT
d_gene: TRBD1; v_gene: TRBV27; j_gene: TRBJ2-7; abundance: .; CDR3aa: CASSLSRGERWGQGMEQYF; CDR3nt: TGTGCCAGCAGTTTATCGCGTGGCGAACGCTGGGGACAGGGCATGGAGCAGTACTTC
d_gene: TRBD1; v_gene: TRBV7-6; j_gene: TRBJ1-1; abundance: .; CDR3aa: CASSTGTGGGNTEAFF; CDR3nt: TGTGCCAGCAGCACAGGGACAGGTGGTGGGAACACTGAAGCTTTCTTT
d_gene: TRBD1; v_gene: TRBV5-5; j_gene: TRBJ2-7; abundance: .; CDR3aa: CASSSGQGAEQYF; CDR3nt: TGTGCCAGCAGCTCAGGACAGGGGGCCGAGCAGTACTTC
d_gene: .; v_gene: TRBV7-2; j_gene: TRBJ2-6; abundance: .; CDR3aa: CASSLGAGSNSGANVLTF; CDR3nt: TGTGCCAGCAGCTTAGGAGCAGGTTCCAACTCTGGGGCCAACGTCCTGACTTTC
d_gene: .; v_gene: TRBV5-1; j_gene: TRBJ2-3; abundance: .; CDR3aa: CASSQTGGLVTDTQYF; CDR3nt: TGCGCCAGCAGCCAAACCGGGGGGCTGGTCACAGATACGCAGTATTTT
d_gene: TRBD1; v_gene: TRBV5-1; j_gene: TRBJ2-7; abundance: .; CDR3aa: CASSVSTGYSEQYF; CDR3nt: TGCGCCAGCAGCGTTTCGACAGGGTATAGCGAGCAGTACTTC
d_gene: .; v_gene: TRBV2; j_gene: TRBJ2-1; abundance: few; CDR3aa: CASSEDLGLGGFYNEQFF; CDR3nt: TGTGCCAGCAGTGAAGATCTTGGCTTGGGGGGTTTCTACAATGAGCAGTTCTTC
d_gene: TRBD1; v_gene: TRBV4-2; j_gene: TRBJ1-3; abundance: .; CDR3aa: CASSPDRAGNTIYF; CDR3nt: TGTGCCAGCAGCCCGGACAGGGCTGGAAACACCATATATTTT
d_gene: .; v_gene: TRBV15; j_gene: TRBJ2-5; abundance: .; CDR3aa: CATEGSQETQYF; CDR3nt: TGTGCCACCGAGGGCAGCCAAGAGACCCAGTACTTC
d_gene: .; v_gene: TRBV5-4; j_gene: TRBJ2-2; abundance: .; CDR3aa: CASSRRDTTGELFF; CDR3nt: TGTGCCAGCAGCCGCCGGGACACAACCGGGGAGCTGTTTTTT
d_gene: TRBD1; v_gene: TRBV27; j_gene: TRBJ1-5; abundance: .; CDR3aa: CASSLGTGGNQPQHF; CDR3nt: TGTGCCAGCAGTTTAGGGACAGGGGGCAATCAGCCCCAGCATTTT
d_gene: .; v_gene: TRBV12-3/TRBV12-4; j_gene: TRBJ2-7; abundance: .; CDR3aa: CASSQGFRKKYF; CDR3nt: TGTGCCAGTTCACAGGGTTTTCGAAAAAAGTACTTC
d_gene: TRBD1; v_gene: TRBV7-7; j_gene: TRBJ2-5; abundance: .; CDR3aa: CASSPTDRGQQETQYF; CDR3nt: TGTGCTAGCAGCCCAACGGACAGGGGACAACAAGAGACCCAGTACTTC
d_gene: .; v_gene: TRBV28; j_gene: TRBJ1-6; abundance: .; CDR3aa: CALSRGNDSPLHF; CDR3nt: TGTGCCTTATCTAGGGGGAACGATTCACCCCTCCACTTT
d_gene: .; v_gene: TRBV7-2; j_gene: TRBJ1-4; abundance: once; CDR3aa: CASSLYGRERLFF; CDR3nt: TGTGCCAGCAGCTTATACGGTCGGGAACGCCTGTTTTTT
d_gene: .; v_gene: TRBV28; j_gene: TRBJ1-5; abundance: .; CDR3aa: CASSLEQIKAQHF; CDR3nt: TGTGCCAGCAGTTTGGAACAGATCAAAGCCCAGCATTTT
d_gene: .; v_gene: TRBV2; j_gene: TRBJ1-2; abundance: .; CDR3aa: CASIGSESGDGYTF; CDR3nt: TGTGCCAGCATCGGATCGGAGTCGGGGGACGGCTACACCTTC
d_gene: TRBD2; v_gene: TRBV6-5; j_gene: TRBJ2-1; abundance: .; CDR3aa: CASSYSGGSRQFF; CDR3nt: TGTGCCAGCAGCTACTCGGGGGGATCACGGCAGTTCTTC
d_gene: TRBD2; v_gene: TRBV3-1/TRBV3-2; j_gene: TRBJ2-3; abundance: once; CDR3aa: CASSQRLRGDTQYF; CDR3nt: TGTGCCAGCAGCCAAAGGTTGCGGGGGGATACGCAGTATTTT
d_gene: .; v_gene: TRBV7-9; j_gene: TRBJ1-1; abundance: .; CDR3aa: CASSLGGENTEAFF; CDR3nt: TGTGCCAGCAGCTTAGGGGGCGAAAACACTGAAGCTTTCTTT
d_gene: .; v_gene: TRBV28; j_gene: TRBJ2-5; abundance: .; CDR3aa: CASSIGQKETQYF; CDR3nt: TGTGCCAGCAGTATTGGACAGAAAGAGACCCAGTACTTC
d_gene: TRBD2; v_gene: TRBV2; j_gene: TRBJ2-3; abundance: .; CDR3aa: CASRASGLAGGTDTQYF; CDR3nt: TGTGCCAGCAGAGCATCGGGACTAGCGGGGGGCACAGATACGCAGTATTTT
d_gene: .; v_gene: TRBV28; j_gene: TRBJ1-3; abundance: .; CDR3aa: CASSLSGAGQVYYF; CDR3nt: TGTGCCAGCAGTTTATCAGGGGCAGGGCAGGTATATTATTTT